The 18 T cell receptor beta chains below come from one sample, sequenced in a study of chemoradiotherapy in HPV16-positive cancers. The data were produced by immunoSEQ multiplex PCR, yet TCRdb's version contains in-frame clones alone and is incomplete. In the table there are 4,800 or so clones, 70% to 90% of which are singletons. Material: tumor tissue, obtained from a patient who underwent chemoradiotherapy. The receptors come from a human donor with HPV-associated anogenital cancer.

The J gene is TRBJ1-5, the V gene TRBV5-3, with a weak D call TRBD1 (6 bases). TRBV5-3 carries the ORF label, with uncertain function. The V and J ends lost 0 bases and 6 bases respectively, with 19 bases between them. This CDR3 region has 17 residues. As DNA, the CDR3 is TGTGCCAGAAGCTTGGCGAGAGAGGGGGGAACAGGTCAGCCCCAGCATTTT. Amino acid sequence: CARSLAREGGTGQPQHF.

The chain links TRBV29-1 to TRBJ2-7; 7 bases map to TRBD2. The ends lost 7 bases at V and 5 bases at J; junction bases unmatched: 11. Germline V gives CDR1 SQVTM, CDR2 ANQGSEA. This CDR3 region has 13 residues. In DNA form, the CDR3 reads TGCAGCGCGCGCGGGAGAGATAAGGACGAGCAGTACTTC. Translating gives CSARGRDKDEQYF.

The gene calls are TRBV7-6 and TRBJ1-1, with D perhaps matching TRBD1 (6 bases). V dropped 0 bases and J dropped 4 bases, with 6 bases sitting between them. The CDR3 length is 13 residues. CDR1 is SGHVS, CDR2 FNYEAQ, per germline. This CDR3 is CASSLAGATEAFF. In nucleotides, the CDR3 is TGTGCCAGCAGCTTAGCGGGGGCCACTGAAGCTTTCTTT.

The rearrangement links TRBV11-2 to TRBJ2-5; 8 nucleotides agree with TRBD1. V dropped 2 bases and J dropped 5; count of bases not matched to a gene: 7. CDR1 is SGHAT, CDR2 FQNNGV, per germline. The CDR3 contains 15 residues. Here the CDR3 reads CASSLIQGAWETQYF. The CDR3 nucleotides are TGTGCCAGCAGCTTAATCCAGGGGGCTTGGGAGACCCAGTACTTC.

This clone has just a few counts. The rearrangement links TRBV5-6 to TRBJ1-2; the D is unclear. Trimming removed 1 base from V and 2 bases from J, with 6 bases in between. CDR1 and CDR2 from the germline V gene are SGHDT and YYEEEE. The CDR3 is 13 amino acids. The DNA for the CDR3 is TGTGCCAGCAGCTTGTCCGCCAACTATGGCTACACCTTC. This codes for CASSLSANYGYTF.

Here the CDR3 reads CAWRKETQYF. As DNA, the CDR3 is TGTGCCTGGAGAAAAGAGACCCAGTACTTC. The chain uses TRBV30 and TRBJ2-5, with D unresolved. Deletions cut 3 bases from V and 3 bases from J, with 2 bases between. From germline, CDR1 is GTSNPN and CDR2 SVGIG (reference sequence). There are 10 residues in the CDR3.

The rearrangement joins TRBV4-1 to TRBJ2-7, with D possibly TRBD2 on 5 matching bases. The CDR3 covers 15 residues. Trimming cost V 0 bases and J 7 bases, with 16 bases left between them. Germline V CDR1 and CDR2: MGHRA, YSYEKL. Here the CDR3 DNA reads TGCGCCAGCAGCCAAGATGAGGGATTCCGAAGGGAGCAGTACTTC. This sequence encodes CASSQDEGFRREQYF.

In nucleotides, the CDR3 is TGTGCCAGCAGTGAAGCTGGTCAGGACAGGAAAAACTACGAGCAGTACTTC. Residues: CASSEAGQDRKNYEQYF. The chain employs TRBV2 and TRBJ2-7; the match to TRBD1 covers 7 bases. In germline, CDR1 is SNHLY, CDR2 FYNNEI. This CDR3 region has 17 residues. The J segment lost 3 bases and the V segment lost 0 bases, leaving 11 bases of the junction unmatched.

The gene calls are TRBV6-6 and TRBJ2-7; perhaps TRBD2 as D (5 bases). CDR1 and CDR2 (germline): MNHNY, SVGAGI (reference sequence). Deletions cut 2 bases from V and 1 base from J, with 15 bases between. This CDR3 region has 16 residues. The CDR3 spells CASSYQRGFQSYEQYF. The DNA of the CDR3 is TGTGCCAGCAGTTACCAGAGAGGGTTTCAATCCTACGAGCAGTACTTC.

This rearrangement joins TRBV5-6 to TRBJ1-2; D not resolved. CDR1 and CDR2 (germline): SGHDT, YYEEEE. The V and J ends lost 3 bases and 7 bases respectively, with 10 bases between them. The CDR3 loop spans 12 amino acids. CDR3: CASSSGLRGYTF. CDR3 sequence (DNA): TGTGCCAGCAGCTCGGGCCTACGTGGCTACACCTTC.

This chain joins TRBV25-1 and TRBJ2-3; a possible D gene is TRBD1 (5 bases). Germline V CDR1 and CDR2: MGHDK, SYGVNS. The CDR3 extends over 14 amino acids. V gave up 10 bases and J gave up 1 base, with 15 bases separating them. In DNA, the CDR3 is TGTGCCACCATGGGGCGGATGGGCACAGATACGCAGTATTTT. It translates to CATMGRMGTDTQYF.

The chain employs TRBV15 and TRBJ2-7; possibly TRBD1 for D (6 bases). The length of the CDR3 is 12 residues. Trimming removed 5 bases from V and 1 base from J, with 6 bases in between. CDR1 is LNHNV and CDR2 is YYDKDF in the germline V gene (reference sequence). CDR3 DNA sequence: TGTGCCACCAGCGGACAGTCCTACGAGCAGTACTTC. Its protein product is CATSGQSYEQYF.

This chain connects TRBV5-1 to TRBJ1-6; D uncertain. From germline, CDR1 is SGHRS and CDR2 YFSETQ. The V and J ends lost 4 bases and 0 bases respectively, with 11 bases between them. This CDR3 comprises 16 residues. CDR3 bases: TGCGCCAGCAGCGTAAACTCCGGCTCCTATAATTCACCCCTCCACTTT. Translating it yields CASSVNSGSYNSPLHF.

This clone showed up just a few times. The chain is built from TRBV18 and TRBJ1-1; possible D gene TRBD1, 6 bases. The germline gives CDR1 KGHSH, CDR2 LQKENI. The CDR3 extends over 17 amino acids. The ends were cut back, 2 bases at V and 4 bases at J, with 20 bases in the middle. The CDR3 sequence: CASSPLDRDLTGTEAFF. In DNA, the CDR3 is TGTGCCAGCTCACCATTGGACAGAGATTTGACGGGCACTGAAGCTTTCTTT.

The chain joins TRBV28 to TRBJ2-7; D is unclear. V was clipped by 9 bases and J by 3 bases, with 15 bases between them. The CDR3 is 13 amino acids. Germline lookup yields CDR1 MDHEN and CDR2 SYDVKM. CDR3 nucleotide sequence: TGTGCCAGTTCTGGCCCCCCTATCTACGAGCAGTACTTC. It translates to CASSGPPIYEQYF.

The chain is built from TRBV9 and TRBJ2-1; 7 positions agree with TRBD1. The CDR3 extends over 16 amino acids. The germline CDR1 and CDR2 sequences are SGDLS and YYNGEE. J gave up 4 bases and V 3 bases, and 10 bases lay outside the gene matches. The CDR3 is CASSGAMGTVYNEQFF. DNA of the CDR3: TGTGCCAGCAGCGGGGCCATGGGGACAGTATACAATGAGCAGTTCTTC.

The CDR3 DNA reads as TGTGCCAGCAGCTTAGGACCAGGACAGGGGGCTAACAATGAGCAGTTCTTC. Protein sequence: CASSLGPGQGANNEQFF. The chain carries TRBV11-2 and TRBJ2-1; 11 nucleotides match TRBD1. The germline V gene has CDR1 SGHAT and CDR2 FQNNGV. CDR3 length equals 17 residues. V dropped 1 base and J dropped 5; count of bases not matched to a gene: 7.

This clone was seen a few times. CDR3 in amino acids: CASSLQLAVTEAFF. CDR3 nucleotide sequence: TGTGCCAGCAGCTTACAATTGGCGGTGACTGAAGCTTTCTTT. The chain recombines TRBV7-9 with TRBJ1-1, with D unclear. Deletions cut 2 bases from V and 5 bases from J, with 12 bases between. The CDR3 has 14 amino acids. CDR1 and CDR2 from the germline V gene are SEHNR and FQNEAQ (reference sequence).